These 14 T cell receptor beta chains came from one sample sequenced in a study of PD-1 blockade in classical Hodgkin lymphoma. Method: immunoSEQ multiplex PCR; TCRdb's copy keeps in-frame clones and lacks some. Counted here are around 1,700 clones, around two thirds occurring once; the ten biggest clones make up about 35%. Every patient experienced relapse after autologous stem cell transplantation, and brentuximab vedotin exposure varied. Magnetic negative selection was used to purify CD8+ T cells from thawed PBMCs. Sample: CD8+ T cells from blood, taken at baseline. Receptors originate from a human donor with classical Hodgkin lymphoma.

The chain couples TRBV4-1 to TRBJ2-1, with 7 bases that match TRBD1. V lost 4 bases, J lost 2 bases, and 8 bases stayed unmatched. The germline V gene has CDR1 MGHRA and CDR2 YSYEKL. CDR3 length: 16 residues. The CDR3 DNA is TGCGCCAGCAGCCTATCTCCCGGGACAGCCTACAATGAGCAGTTCTTC. This encodes CASSLSPGTAYNEQFF.

This clone rates as medium-sized. The J gene is TRBJ2-7, the V gene TRBV15; weak D call: TRBD1 (6 bases). The CDR3 covers 13 residues. V was pared by 1 base and J by 7 bases, with 11 bases between. Germline lookup yields CDR1 LNHNV and CDR2 YYDKDF (reference sequence). The CDR3 loop is CATSRVGGEEQYF. CDR3 bases: TGTGCCACCAGCAGAGTAGGGGGAGAAGAGCAGTACTTC. Based on the CDR3 plus reference TRBV15 and TRBJ2-7, the full variable domain is DAMVIQNPRYQVTQFGKPVTLSCSQTLNHNVMYWYQQKSSQAPKLLFHYYDKDFNNEADTPDNFQSRRPNTSFCFLDIRSPGLGDTAMYLCATSRVGGEEQYFGPGTRLTVT.

The J gene is TRBJ1-1, the V gene TRBV6-1; a possible D gene is TRBD1 (6 bases). V was trimmed by 9 bases and J by 0 bases, leaving 11 bases between them. CDR1 MNHNS and CDR2 SASEGT come from the germline V gene. This CDR3 contains 13 residues. DNA of the CDR3: TGTGCCAGTGGGACAATAATGAACACTGAAGCTTTCTTT. Protein sequence: CASGTIMNTEAFF.

This clone rates as large. The V call is TRBV7-7, the J call TRBJ2-7; D call uncertain. Germline V gene sequence: CDR1 SSHAT, CDR2 FNYEAQ (reference sequence). Trimming left V 7 bases short and J 6 bases short, with 22 bases between. CDR3 length: 15 residues. CDR3 sequence (DNA): TGTGCCAGCACCCTTAAAGGGAACTTCTCTTGCGAGCAGTACTTC. Protein product: CASTLKGNFSCEQYF.

The V call is TRBV28, the J call TRBJ1-3; tentative D call: TRBD1 (5 bases). CDR3 length equals 14 residues. V was shortened by 3 bases and J by 4 bases, with 10 bases between the two germline ends. Germline CDR1 MDHEN, CDR2 SYDVKM. The CDR3, as DNA: TGTGCCAGCAGTTTGGCAGGGCTCGGAAACACCATATATTTT. Its protein product is CASSLAGLGNTIYF.

Remarks on this clone: The junction and the germline gene differ at one end; a read error may be behind it. The rearrangement uses TRBV10-2 and TRBJ1-2, with 7 bases lining up with TRBD1. The germline gives CDR1 WSHSY, CDR2 SAAADI. The CDR3 spans 13 residues. CDR3 DNA sequence: TGTGCCAGCAGTACAGGGGACGCAGGTGGCTACACCTTC. Amino acid sequence: CASSTGDAGGYTF.

This chain connects TRBV5-6 to TRBJ1-1, with a tentative D call TRBD1 (5 bases). This CDR3 region has 17 residues. CDR1 and CDR2 (germline): SGHDT, YYEEEE. V lost 4 bases to trimming and J lost 1 base, with 20 bases between them. The CDR3 bases are TGTGCCAGCAGCCCGGCATATTGGGGACGGAAGAACACTGAAGCTTTCTTT. Translated: CASSPAYWGRKNTEAFF.

This clone has more than one count but fewer than ten. The rearrangement links TRBV27 to TRBJ2-1; D possibly corresponds to TRBD2 (5 bases). The CDR3 loop spans 16 amino acids. In germline, CDR1 is MNHEY, CDR2 SMNVEV (reference sequence). Trimming shortened V by 7 bases and J by 4 bases, and 20 bases separated the two germline ends. This chain's CDR3 is CASTRRKDLIYNEQFF. CDR3 coding DNA: TGTGCCAGCACCCGCCGTAAGGACTTGATATACAATGAGCAGTTCTTC.

This clone has just a few counts. The V call is TRBV5-6, the J call TRBJ2-5; TRBD1 aligns across 7 bases. Germline V gene sequence: CDR1 SGHDT, CDR2 YYEEEE. The V segment lost 3 bases and the J segment 0 bases; nucleotides outside the gene matches: 5. The CDR3 contains 15 residues. Here the CDR3 DNA reads TGTGCCAGCAGCTCGTTACAGGGGAACCAAGAGACCCAGTACTTC. Residues: CASSSLQGNQETQYF.

The DNA of the CDR3 is TGCGCCAGCAGCCAACTATCCTTGTGGGGGTTCACTGAAGCTTTCTTT. This sequence encodes CASSQLSLWGFTEAFF. The chain is built from TRBV4-1 and TRBJ1-1; a possible D gene is TRBD1 (5 bases). The ends were cut back, 2 bases at V and 4 bases at J, with 17 bases in the middle. The CDR3 spans 16 residues. Germline loops: CDR1 MGHRA, CDR2 YSYEKL.

This clone is termed medium-sized (0.01 to 0.1%). The CDR3 here is CASSFREGANTGELFF. The DNA for the CDR3 is TGTGCCAGCAGCTTTAGGGAGGGGGCGAACACCGGGGAGCTGTTTTTT. The J gene is TRBJ2-2, the V gene TRBV7-9, with D tentatively TRBD2 (7 bases). Germline values: CDR1 SEHNR, CDR2 FQNEAQ (reference sequence). CDR3 size: 16 residues. V gave up 3 bases and J gave up 0 bases, with 11 bases separating them.

The chain employs TRBV15 and TRBJ2-5; TRBD2 is a possible D gene (5 bases). The CDR3 has 13 amino acids. V was clipped by 5 bases and J by 2 bases, with 9 bases between them. The germline V gene has CDR1 LNHNV and CDR2 YYDKDF (reference sequence). The CDR3 sequence is CATSPGLQETQYF. The CDR3 DNA sequence: TGTGCCACCAGCCCCGGACTTCAAGAGACCCAGTACTTC.

DNA of the CDR3: TGCGCCAGCAGTGATATAGGGTGGGCCTACGAGCAGTACTTC. This codes for CASSDIGWAYEQYF. V is TRBV10-1 and J is TRBJ2-7; D remains unclear. CDR3 size: 14 residues. Trimming took off 3 bases at V and 2 bases at J, with 11 bases between the two ends. Germline assignment: CDR1 WNHNN and CDR2 SYGVQD (reference sequence).

This sequence joins TRBV11-2 and TRBJ2-1, with 12 positions matching TRBD2. V gave up 5 bases and J gave up 1 base; unmatched junction bases: 3. This CDR3 has 16 residues. Per germline, CDR1 SGHAT and CDR2 FQNNGV. The CDR3 DNA sequence: TGTGCCAGCAGCCGGACTAGCGGGACGTCCTACAATGAGCAGTTCTTC. It codes for CASSRTSGTSYNEQFF.